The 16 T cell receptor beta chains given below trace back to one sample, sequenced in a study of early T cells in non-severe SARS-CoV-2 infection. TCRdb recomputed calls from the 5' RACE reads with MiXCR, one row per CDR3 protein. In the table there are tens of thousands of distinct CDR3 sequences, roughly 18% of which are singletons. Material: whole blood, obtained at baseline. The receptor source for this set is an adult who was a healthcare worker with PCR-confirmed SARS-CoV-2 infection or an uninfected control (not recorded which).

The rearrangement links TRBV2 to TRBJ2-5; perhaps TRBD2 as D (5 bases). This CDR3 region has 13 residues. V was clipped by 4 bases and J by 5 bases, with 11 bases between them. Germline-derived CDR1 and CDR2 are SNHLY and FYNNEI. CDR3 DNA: TGTGCCAGCAGTGCGACTATGGGGGAGACCCAGTACTTC. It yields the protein CASSATMGETQYF.

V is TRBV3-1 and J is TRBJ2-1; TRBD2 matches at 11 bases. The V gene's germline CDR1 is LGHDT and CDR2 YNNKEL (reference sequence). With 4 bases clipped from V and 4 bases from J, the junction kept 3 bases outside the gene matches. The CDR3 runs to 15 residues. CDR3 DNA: TGTGCCAGCAGCCTGGGACTAGCGGCGTACAATGAGCAGTTCTTC. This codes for CASSLGLAAYNEQFF.

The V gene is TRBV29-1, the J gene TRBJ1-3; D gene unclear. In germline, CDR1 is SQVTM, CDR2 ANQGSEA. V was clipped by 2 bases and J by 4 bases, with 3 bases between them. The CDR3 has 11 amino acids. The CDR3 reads CSVERGNTIYF. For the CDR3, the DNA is TGCAGCGTTGAAAGGGGAAACACCATATATTTT.

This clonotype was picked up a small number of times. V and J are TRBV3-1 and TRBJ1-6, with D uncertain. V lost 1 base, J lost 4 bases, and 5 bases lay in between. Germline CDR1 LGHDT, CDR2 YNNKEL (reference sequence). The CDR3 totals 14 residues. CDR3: CASSQGNYNSPLHF. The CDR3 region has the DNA TGTGCCAGCAGCCAAGGGAATTATAATTCACCCCTCCACTTT.

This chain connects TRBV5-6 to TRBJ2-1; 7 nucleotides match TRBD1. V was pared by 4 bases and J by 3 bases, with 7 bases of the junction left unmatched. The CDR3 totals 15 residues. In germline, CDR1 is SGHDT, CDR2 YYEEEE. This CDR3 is CASSLGQAIYNEQFF. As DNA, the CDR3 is TGTGCCAGCAGCCTCGGACAGGCGATCTACAATGAGCAGTTCTTC.

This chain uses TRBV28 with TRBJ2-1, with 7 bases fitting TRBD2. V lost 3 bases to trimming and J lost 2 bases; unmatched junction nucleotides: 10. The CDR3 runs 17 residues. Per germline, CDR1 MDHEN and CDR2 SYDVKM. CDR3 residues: CASSFPQRGNTYNEQFF. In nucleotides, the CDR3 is TGTGCCAGCAGTTTCCCCCAGCGGGGAAATACCTACAATGAGCAGTTCTTC. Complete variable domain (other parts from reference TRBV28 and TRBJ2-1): DVKVTQSSRYLVKRTGEKVFLECVQDMDHENMFWYRQDPGLGLRLIYFSYDVKMKEKGDIPEGYSVSREKKERFSLILESASTNQTSMYLCASSFPQRGNTYNEQFFGPGTRLTVL.

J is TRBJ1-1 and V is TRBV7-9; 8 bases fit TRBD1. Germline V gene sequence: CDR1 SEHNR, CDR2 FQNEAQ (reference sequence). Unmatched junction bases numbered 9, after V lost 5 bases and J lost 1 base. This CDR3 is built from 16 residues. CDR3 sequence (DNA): TGTGCCAGCAGCCCCCCTACAGGGGGGAAGAACACTGAAGCTTTCTTT. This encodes CASSPPTGGKNTEAFF.

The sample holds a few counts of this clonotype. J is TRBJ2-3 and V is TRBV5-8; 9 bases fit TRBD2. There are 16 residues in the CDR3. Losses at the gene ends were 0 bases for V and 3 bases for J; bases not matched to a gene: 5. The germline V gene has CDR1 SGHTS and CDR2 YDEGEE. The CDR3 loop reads CASSLGLAVGTDTQYF. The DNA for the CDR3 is TGTGCCAGCAGCTTGGGACTAGCGGTGGGTACAGATACGCAGTATTTT.

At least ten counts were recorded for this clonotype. The CDR3 loop is CASTERRGEGETQYF. Here the CDR3 DNA reads TGTGCCAGCACCGAGAGACGGGGGGAGGGAGAGACCCAGTACTTC. The chain joins TRBV9 to TRBJ2-5, with TRBD2 identical over 7 bases. This CDR3 has 15 amino acids. Germline loops: CDR1 SGDLS, CDR2 YYNGEE. V was pared by 6 bases and J by 4 bases, with 12 bases of the junction left unmatched.

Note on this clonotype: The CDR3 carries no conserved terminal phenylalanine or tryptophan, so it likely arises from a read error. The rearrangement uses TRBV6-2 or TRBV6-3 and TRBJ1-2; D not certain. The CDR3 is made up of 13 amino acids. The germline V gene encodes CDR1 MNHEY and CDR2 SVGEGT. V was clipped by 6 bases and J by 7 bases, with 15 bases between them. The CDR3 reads CASSTRGRSGYTL. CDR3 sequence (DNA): TGTGCCAGCAGCACCCGAGGCCGGTCTGGCTACACCCTC.

CDR3 amino acids: CASGTTTNTGELFF. CDR3 bases: TGTGCCAGTGGGACTACCACGAACACCGGGGAGCTGTTTTTT. The chain recombines TRBV19 with TRBJ2-2; 7 nucleotides align to TRBD2. In germline, CDR1 is LNHDA, CDR2 SQIVND (reference sequence). CDR3 length: 14 amino acids. Trimming at V came to 8 bases and at J to 0 bases, leaving 3 bases not matched to a gene. The whole variable domain, filled in from reference TRBV19 and TRBJ2-2, reads DGGITQSPKYLFRKEGQNVTLSCEQNLNHDAMYWYRQDPGQGLRLIYYSQIVNDFQKGDIAEGYSVSREKKESFPLTVTSAQKNPTAFYLCASGTTTNTGELFFGEGSRLTVL.

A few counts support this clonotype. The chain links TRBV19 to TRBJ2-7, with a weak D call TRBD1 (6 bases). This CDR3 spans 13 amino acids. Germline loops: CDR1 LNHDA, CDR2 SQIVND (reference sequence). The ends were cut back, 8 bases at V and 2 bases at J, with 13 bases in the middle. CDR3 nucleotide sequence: TGTGCCAGTTCGACAGGCTTAACCTACGAGCAGTACTTC. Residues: CASSTGLTYEQYF.

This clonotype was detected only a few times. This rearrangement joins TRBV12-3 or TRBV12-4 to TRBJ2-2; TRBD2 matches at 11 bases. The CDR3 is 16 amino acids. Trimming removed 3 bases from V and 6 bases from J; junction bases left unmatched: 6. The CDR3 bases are TGTGCCAGCAGTTTCGGGACTAGCGGAGACCCCGGGGAGCTGTTTTTT. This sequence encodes CASSFGTSGDPGELFF.

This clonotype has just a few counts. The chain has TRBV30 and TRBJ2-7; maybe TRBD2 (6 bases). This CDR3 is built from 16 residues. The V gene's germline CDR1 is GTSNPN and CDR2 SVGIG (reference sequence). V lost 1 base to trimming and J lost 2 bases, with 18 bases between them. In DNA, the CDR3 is TGTGCCTGGAGTGCCAGCCGGGGACTGCCAACCTACGAGCAGTACTTC. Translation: CAWSASRGLPTYEQYF.

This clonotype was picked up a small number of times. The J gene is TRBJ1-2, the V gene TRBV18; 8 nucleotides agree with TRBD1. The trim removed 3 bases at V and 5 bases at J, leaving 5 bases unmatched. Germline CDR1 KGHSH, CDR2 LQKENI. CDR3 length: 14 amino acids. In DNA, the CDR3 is TGTGCCAGCTCACCCTCAGGGGGCACTTATGGCTACACCTTC. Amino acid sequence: CASSPSGGTYGYTF. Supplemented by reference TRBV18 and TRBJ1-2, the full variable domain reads NAGVMQNPRHLVRRRGQEARLRCSPMKGHSHVYWYRQLPEEGLKFMVYLQKENIIDESGMPKERFSAEFPKEGPSILRIQQVVRGDSAAYFCASSPSGGTYGYTFGSGTRLTVV.

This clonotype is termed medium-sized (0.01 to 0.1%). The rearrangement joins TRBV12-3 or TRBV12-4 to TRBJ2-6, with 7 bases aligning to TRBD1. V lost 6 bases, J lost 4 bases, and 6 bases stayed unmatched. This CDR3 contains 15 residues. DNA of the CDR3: TGTGCCAGCAGCCTACAGGGGAGCGGGGCCAACGTCCTGACTTTC. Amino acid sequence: CASSLQGSGANVLTF.